This TCR beta chain was identified in a study of T-cell memory formation after mild COVID-19. Study as a whole: Among the donors, TCR clusters were largely specific to each donor.

The germline V gene encodes CDR1 LGHNA and CDR2 YSLEER. The CDR3 is 16 amino acids. Trimming left V 0 bases short and J 2 bases short, with 10 bases between. TCRdb reanalysed the 5' RACE reads using MiXCR and keeps one entry per CDR3 protein. The sample lists about 470,000 distinct CDR3 sequences, about 20% occurring once. The chain couples TRBV4-3 to TRBJ1-4, with a tentative D call TRBD1 (5 bases). The source material was PBMCs or a T cell subset sorted from them (not recorded which). The clonotype originates from an adult woman who had mild COVID-19 (a few samples of this study predate the infection). Cell type and time point are not known. CDR3 protein: CASSQDLGGTNEKLFF. In nucleotides, the CDR3 is TGCGCCAGCAGCCAAGATCTCGGGGGGACTAATGAAAAACTGTTTTTT.